This T cell receptor beta chain was sequenced in a study of metastatic and nonmetastatic thyroid tumors. Thyroid surgery was preceded by no treatment in any patient. The CDR3 has 13 residues. V was pared by 4 bases and J by 5 bases, with 12 bases between. In the source study's methods: To classify distant metastasis in papillary thyroid cancer, a model was built from CDR3 differences across clinicopathological groups. Using MiXCR, TCRdb re-called clones from the PCR reads. Clone size and V and J calls follow TCRdb, not the original study. The sample records some 36,000 clones, roughly 17% being singletons. This clone was counted only a few times.

The gene calls are TRBV12-3 or TRBV12-4 and TRBJ2-7; D perhaps matches TRBD2 (6 bases). This TCR was recovered from a male donor with papillary thyroid cancer or a benign thyroid nodule (not recorded which). Some clones in this sample may be carry-over from other donors' samples. Sequencing was performed on blood. The CDR3 nucleotides read TGTGCCAGCAGTTCCTGGACTATCGACGAGCAGTACTTC. It codes for CASSSWTIDEQYF.